The subject of this entry is one T cell receptor (beta chain). As yet, its antigen is unknown. This CDR3 region has 17 residues. Germline CDR1 reads MDHEN; CDR2 reads SYDVKM. V lost 3 bases and J lost 2; bases outside the gene matches: 9. Deep-level settings were used for running the assay. Clones were read by immunoSEQ multiplex PCR, and TCRdb kept only the in-frame ones, dropping some. The sample consists of 950,000 to 1,200,000 clones, 60% to 85% of them appearing once. The record originates from a study of shared clonotypes between healthy human individuals. Across the whole study: Per donor, three plates held CD4 naive cells, three held CD4 memory, two held CD8 naive and one held CD8 memory.

Study-wide results and limits: In general, naive subsets displayed greater estimated richness than memory subsets did.

The sample comprised memory CD4+ T cells from PBMCs. Indicated subset: CD45RA-negative fraction. V gene TRBV28 combines with J gene TRBJ1-2; the match to TRBD1 covers 10 bases. This receptor was taken from a man aged 18 to 30 in good health. Some clones in this sample may be carry-over from other donors' samples. CDR3 bases: TGTGCCAGCAGTTTCTGGGGACAGGGGCGTCTAAACTATGGCTACACCTTC. It specifies CASSFWGQGRLNYGYTF.